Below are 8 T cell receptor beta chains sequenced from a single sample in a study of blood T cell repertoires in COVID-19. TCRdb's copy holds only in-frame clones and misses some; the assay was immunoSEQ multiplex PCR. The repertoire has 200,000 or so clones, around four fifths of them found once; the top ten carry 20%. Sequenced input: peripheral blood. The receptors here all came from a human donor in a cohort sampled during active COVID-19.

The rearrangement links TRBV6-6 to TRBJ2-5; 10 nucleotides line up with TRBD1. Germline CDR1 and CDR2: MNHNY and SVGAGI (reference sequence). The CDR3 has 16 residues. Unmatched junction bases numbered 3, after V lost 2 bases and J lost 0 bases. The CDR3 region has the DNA TGTGCCAGCAGTTACGGGGACAGGGGTTACCAAGAGACCCAGTACTTC. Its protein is CASSYGDRGYQETQYF.

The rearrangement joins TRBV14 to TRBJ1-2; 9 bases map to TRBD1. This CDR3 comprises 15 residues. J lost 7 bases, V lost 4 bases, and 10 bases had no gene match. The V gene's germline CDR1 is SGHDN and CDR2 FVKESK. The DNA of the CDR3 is TGTGCCAGCAGCCCGACCGGGACAGGGAGAGTTGGCTACACCTTC. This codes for CASSPTGTGRVGYTF. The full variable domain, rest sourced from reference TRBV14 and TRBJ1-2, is EAGVTQFPSHSVIEKGQTVTLRCDPISGHDNLYWYRRVMGKEIKFLLHFVKESKQDESGMPNNRFLAERTGGTYSTLKVQPAELEDSGVYFCASSPTGTGRVGYTFGSGTRLTVV.

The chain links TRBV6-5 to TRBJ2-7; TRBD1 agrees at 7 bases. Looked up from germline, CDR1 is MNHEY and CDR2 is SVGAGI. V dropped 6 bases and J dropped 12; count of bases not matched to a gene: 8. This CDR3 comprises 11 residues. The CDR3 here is CASRYRGSWYF. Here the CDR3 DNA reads TGTGCCAGCAGATACAGGGGATCATGGTACTTC.

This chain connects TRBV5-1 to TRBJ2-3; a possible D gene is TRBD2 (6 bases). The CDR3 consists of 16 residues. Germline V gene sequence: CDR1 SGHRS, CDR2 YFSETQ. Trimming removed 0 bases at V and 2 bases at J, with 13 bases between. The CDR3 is CASSLGSRGPTDTQYF. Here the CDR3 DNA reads TGCGCCAGCAGCTTGGGCTCGCGGGGTCCCACAGATACGCAGTATTTT.

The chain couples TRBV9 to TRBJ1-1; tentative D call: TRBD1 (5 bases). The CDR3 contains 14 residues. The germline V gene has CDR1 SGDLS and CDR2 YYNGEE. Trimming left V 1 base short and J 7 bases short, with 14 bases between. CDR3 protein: CASSVLPGKGEAFF. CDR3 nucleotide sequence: TGTGCCAGCAGCGTACTTCCAGGGAAGGGTGAAGCTTTCTTT.

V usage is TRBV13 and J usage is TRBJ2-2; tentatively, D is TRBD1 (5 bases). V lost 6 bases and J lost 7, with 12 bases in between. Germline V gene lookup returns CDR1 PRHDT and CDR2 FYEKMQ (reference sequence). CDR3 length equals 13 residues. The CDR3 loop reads CASRVWGVGELFF. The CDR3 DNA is TGTGCCAGCAGGGTATGGGGCGTCGGGGAGCTGTTTTTT.

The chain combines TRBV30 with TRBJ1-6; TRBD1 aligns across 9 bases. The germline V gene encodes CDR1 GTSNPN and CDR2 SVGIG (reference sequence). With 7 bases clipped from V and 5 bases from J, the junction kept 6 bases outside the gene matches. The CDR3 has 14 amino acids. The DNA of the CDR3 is TGTGCCTTCCGGGACAGGGTAAATAATTCACCCCTCCACTTT. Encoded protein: CAFRDRVNNSPLHF. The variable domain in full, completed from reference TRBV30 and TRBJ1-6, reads SQTIHQWPATLVQPVGSPLSLECTVEGTSNPNLYWYRQAAGRGLQLLFYSVGIGQISSEVPQNLSASRPQDRQFILSSKKLLLSDSGFYLCAFRDRVNNSPLHFGNGTRLTVT.

CDR3 in DNA: TGTGCCAGCAGCCCAGGACAGGGATTCGCACCCCTCCACTTT. It translates to CASSPGQGFAPLHF. The chain joins TRBV7-9 to TRBJ1-6; TRBD1 matches 8 bases. The CDR3 length is 14 residues. V lost 5 bases, J lost 11 bases, and 8 bases stayed unmatched. CDR1 and CDR2 (germline): SEHNR, FQNEAQ (reference sequence).